This is a list of T cell receptor beta chains from one sample in a study of T cells in Graves' hyperthyroidism and ophthalmopathy. TCRdb redid the calling of the multiplex PCR reads with MiXCR, one entry per CDR3 protein. Of 600,000 or so distinct CDR3 sequences in the sample, roughly 15% were seen once. The source material was blood. These receptors originate from a woman in her twenties or thirties with Graves' hyperthyroidism. CDR3s include the opening cysteine and the closing phenylalanine or tryptophan. D genes are given only for firm matches. The size of a clone is reported for some rows only, either as once, few or many, or as a class for expanded clones.

>TRBV7-3|NA|many|TRBJ2-7
CASSQRLGQEQYF
TGTGCCAGCAGCCAAAGACTTGGACAGGAGCAGTACTTC
>TRBV20-1|NA|few|TRBJ1-2
CSARDIVWQPPPYGYTF
TGCAGTGCTAGAGATATTGTTTGGCAGCCTCCCCCCTATGGCTACACCTTC
>TRBV5-1|TRBD2|many|TRBJ2-1
CASSRTSGSLPTANEQFF
TGCGCCAGCAGTCGGACTAGCGGGAGTCTTCCTACGGCCAATGAGCAGTTCTTC
>TRBV30|NA|many|TRBJ2-1
CAWSDPFRSYNEQFF
TGTGCCTGGAGTGACCCTTTTCGTTCCTACAATGAGCAGTTCTTC
>TRBV7-2|TRBD2|many|TRBJ2-7
CASSSQPPGLAGAHEQYF
TGTGCCAGCAGCTCACAGCCCCCGGGACTAGCGGGAGCCCACGAGCAGTACTTC
>TRBV12-3/TRBV12-4|NA|many|TRBJ2-1
CASSLGRGAEQFF
TGTGCCAGCAGTTTAGGAAGGGGGGCTGAGCAGTTCTTC
>TRBV28|TRBD1|many|TRBJ1-4
CASSSSTGSGEKLFF
TGTGCCAGCAGTTCGTCGACAGGGTCGGGCGAAAAACTGTTTTTT
>TRBV4-2|NA|few|TRBJ2-5
CASSQEGGELETQYF
TGTGCCAGCAGCCAAGAGGGGGGAGAGTTGGAGACCCAGTACTTC
>TRBV27|TRBD2|many|TRBJ2-7
CASSLAGLAMSEQYF
TGTGCCAGCAGTTTAGCAGGACTAGCGATGAGCGAGCAGTACTTC
>TRBV7-8|NA|few|TRBJ1-2
CASSSWTRGGYTF
TGTGCCAGCAGCTCGTGGACGAGGGGCGGCTACACCTTC
>TRBV12-3/TRBV12-4|NA|many|TRBJ1-1
CASARSGPEAFF
TGTGCCAGCGCCCGATCGGGTCCTGAAGCTTTCTTT
>TRBV7-9|TRBD2|many|TRBJ2-5
CASSTPSGLAGETQYF
TGTGCCAGCAGCACCCCGTCGGGACTAGCGGGAGAGACCCAGTACTTC
>TRBV2|TRBD2|many|TRBJ2-1
CASRAGGGNEQFF
TGTGCCAGCCGGGCGGGAGGGGGCAATGAGCAGTTCTTC
>TRBV2|TRBD1|many|TRBJ1-4
CATRDRGEKLFF
TGTGCCACCCGGGACAGGGGGGAAAAACTGTTTTTT
>TRBV11-2|TRBD1|NA|TRBJ2-7
CASSFETGGQNEQYF
TGTGCCAGCAGCTTCGAGACAGGGGGCCAGAACGAGCAGTACTTC
>TRBV28|NA|many|TRBJ1-5
CASSQGTQHF
TGTGCCAGCAGCCAGGGGACCCAGCATTTT
>TRBV3-1|TRBD1|many|TRBJ2-7
CASRGQGKTYVQYF
TGTGCCAGCAGAGGACAGGGGAAGACCTACGTGCAGTACTTC
>TRBV2|TRBD2|many|TRBJ2-7
CASSERGLAGVIEQYF
TGTGCCAGCAGTGAACGTGGGCTAGCGGGAGTCATCGAGCAGTACTTC
>TRBV29-1|TRBD2|NA|TRBJ2-1
CSVEGGIFSYNEQFF
TGCAGCGTTGAGGGGGGGATTTTCTCCTACAATGAGCAGTTCTTC
>TRBV7-9|NA|NA|TRBJ2-7
CASSPVGATYEQYF
TGTGCCAGCAGCCCGGTCGGGGCTACGTACGAGCAGTACTTC
>TRBV6-2/TRBV6-3|NA|many|TRBJ2-3
CASSYGTHEGDTQYF
TGTGCCAGCAGCTACGGGACTCATGAGGGGGATACGCAGTATTTT
>TRBV28|NA|many|TRBJ1-1
CASRLNRNTEAFF
TGTGCCAGCAGACTAAACCGGAACACTGAAGCTTTCTTT
>TRBV25-1|TRBD1|few|TRBJ2-7
CASSEWRQGAYEQYF
TGTGCCAGCAGTGAATGGAGACAGGGGGCATACGAGCAGTACTTC
>TRBV11-2|NA|many|TRBJ2-1
CASSLAGLTGLHNEQFF
TGTGCCAGCAGCTTAGCAGGGTTGACGGGACTCCACAATGAGCAGTTCTTC
>TRBV20-1|NA|NA|TRBJ2-7
CSAMPPTGINEQYF
TGCAGTGCGATGCCCCCCACGGGGATTAACGAGCAGTACTTC
>TRBV12-3/TRBV12-4|NA|NA|TRBJ1-5
CASSFRVHPPGAGSNQPQHF
TGTGCCAGCAGTTTCCGTGTACACCCACCTGGGGCAGGCAGCAATCAGCCCCAGCATTTT
>TRBV28|NA|NA|TRBJ1-2
CASSYRDSPPDGYTF
TGTGCCAGCAGTTACCGGGACTCCCCCCCAGATGGCTACACCTTC
>TRBV28|NA|many|TRBJ2-1
CASSLLAIGNEQFF
TGTGCCAGCAGTTTACTAGCAATAGGCAATGAGCAGTTCTTC
>TRBV9|NA|NA|TRBJ2-1
CASSGADSSYNEQFF
TGTGCCAGCAGCGGCGCGGACAGCTCCTACAATGAGCAGTTCTTC
>TRBV7-9|NA|many|TRBJ2-7
CASSSTGISYEQYF
TGTGCCAGCAGCTCCACCGGGATTTCCTACGAGCAGTACTTC
>TRBV7-2|NA|many|TRBJ2-1
CASSYTWNEQFF
TGTGCCAGCAGCTACACCTGGAATGAGCAGTTCTTC
>TRBV18|NA|few|TRBJ2-1
CASSPTLADEQFF
TGTGCCAGCTCTCCAACACTAGCAGATGAGCAGTTCTTC
>TRBV28|NA|many|TRBJ2-6
CASSLRGVSGANVLTF
TGTGCCAGCAGTTTAAGGGGAGTCTCTGGGGCCAACGTCCTGACTTTC
>TRBV7-2|TRBD2|many|TRBJ2-7
CASSAQSGIYEQYF
TGTGCCAGCAGCGCTCAAAGCGGGATCTACGAGCAGTACTTC
>TRBV20-1|NA|NA|TRBJ2-1
CSAERRRGINEQFF
TGCAGTGCTGAGCGGAGGAGGGGTATTAATGAGCAGTTCTTC
>TRBV28|TRBD2|many|TRBJ2-7
CASSPGGRRSYEQYF
TGTGCCAGCAGCCCCGGCGGGAGGAGATCCTACGAGCAGTACTTC
>TRBV9|NA|many|TRBJ2-7
CASSADSRREEQYF
TGTGCCAGCAGCGCGGATAGCAGAAGGGAGGAGCAGTACTTC
>TRBV5-8|NA|many|TRBJ1-1
CASSLDIGRMNTEAFF
TGTGCCAGCAGCTTAGATATCGGCCGGATGAACACTGAAGCTTTCTTT
>TRBV12-3/TRBV12-4|NA|many|TRBJ2-1
CASSRVDNEQFF
TGTGCCAGCTCACGGGTCGACAATGAGCAGTTCTTC
>TRBV20-1|TRBD1|NA|TRBJ1-2
CSAVRDRQGYTF
TGCAGTGCTGTGCGGGACAGGCAGGGCTACACCTTC
>TRBV20-1|TRBD1|many|TRBJ1-1
CSALRTGRGTEAFF
TGCAGTGCCCTGAGGACAGGGAGAGGTACTGAAGCTTTCTTT
>TRBV5-1|TRBD1|many|TRBJ2-2
CASSPNRQGNGELFF
TGCGCCAGCAGCCCTAATCGACAGGGCAACGGGGAGCTGTTTTTT
>TRBV20-1|NA|NA|TRBJ2-7
CSAREIASFAYEQYF
TGCAGTGCTAGGGAGATAGCTAGCTTTGCCTACGAGCAGTACTTC
>TRBV20-1|TRBD1|few|TRBJ2-7
CSAHPGTGSYEQYF
TGCAGTGCGCATCCCGGGACAGGCTCCTACGAGCAGTACTTC